Listed here is a single T cell receptor beta chain. Antigen specificity is unknown. Treatment reported: approximately nine-day PBMC culture with coronavirus spike peptide pools or control peptides (ViraFEST assay). TCRs were sequenced by ViraFEST after antigen-specific T cells had been expanded with peptide pools. Per well, around 2 million PBMCs were cultured in the presence of approximately 9.4 IU/ml IL-2 and 8 to 10 ug/ml peptide pools. Following culture for about ten days, CD4+ T cells were isolated by negative selection. With the Oncomine TCR Beta short-read assay, DNA from cultured CD4+ T cells was sequenced. TCRdb ran MiXCR on the PCR reads and lists one entry per CDR3 protein. The data hold almost 20,000 distinct CDR3 sequences, with approximately 44% observed a single time. The data were obtained in a study of vaccination and CD4 T cells after COVID-19. For the study at large: No peptide, an HIV-1 Nef pool, or a CEFX pool was what each control culture received.

The V and J ends lost 0 bases and 0 bases respectively, with 6 bases between them. This CDR3 spans 15 amino acids. Germline V gene data show CDR1 as MNHEY and CDR2 as SVGAGI. This specimen was CD4+ T cells from blood, cultured in vitro, taken after SARS-CoV-2 vaccination. The clonotype was recovered from a human donor who had recovered from COVID-19. The rearrangement uses TRBV6-5 and TRBJ1-3; unclear D gene. Written as DNA, the CDR3 is TGTGCCAGCAGTTACTCAGCGGGCTCTGGAAACACCATATATTTT. Protein sequence: CASSYSAGSGNTIYF.